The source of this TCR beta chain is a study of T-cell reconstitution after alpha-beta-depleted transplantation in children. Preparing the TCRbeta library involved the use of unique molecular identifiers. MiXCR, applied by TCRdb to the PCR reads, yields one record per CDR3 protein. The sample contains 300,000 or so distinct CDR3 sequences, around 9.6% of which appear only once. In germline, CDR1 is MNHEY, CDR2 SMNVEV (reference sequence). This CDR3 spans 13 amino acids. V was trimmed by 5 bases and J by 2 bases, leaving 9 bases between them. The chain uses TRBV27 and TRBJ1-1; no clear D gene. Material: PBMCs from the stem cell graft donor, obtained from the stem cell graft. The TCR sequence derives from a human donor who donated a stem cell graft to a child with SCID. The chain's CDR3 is CASSRWPNTEAFF. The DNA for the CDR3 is TGTGCCAGCAGTAGGTGGCCAAACACTGAAGCTTTCTTT.